This passage covers 2 T cell receptor beta chains from one sample sequenced in a study of sequential checkpoint blockade in melanoma. This sample's treatment: randomized to nivolumab then ipilimumab (arm A) or the reverse (arm B). Sequencing was performed with immunoSEQ multiplex PCR; in TCRdb, only in-frame clones are kept and a portion is missing. The repertoire holds 5,300 or so clones, with roughly a fifth as singletons. The sample here was tumor tissue (inferred from file names), taken from a patient given nivolumab and ipilimumab in sequence. The receptors shown here come from a human donor with melanoma.

This clone appeared many times. The chain couples TRBV11-3 to TRBJ2-3; the match to TRBD2 covers 8 bases. CDR3 length equals 15 residues. CDR1 SGHNT and CDR2 YENEEA come from the germline V gene. Trimming at V came to 3 bases and at J to 1 base, leaving 3 bases not matched to a gene. CDR3 sequence reads: CASSLWRGGTDTQYF. As DNA, the CDR3 is TGTGCCAGCAGCTTGTGGCGGGGGGGCACAGATACGCAGTATTTT.

There are a few counts of this clone. The chain has TRBV28 and TRBJ1-4; D ambiguous. Per the germline V gene, CDR1 is MDHEN and CDR2 is SYDVKM. V was clipped by 3 bases and J by 3 bases, with 11 bases between them. The CDR3 totals 15 residues. CDR3 sequence reads: CASSLSGASNEKLFF. The DNA of the CDR3 is TGTGCCAGCAGTTTGTCAGGAGCCTCTAATGAAAAACTGTTTTTT.